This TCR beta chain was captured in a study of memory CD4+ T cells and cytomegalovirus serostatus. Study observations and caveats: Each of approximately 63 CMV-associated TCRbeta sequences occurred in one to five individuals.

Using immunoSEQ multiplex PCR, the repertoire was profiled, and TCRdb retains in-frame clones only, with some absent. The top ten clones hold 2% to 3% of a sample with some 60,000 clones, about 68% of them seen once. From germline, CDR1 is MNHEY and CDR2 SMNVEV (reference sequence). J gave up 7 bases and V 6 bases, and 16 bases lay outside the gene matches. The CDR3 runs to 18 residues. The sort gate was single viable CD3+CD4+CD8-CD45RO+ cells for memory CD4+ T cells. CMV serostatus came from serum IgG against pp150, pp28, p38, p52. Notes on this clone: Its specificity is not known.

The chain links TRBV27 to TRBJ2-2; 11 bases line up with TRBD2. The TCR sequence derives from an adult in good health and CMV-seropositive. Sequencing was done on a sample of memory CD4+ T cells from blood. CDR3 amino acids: CASSPHLLAGGRGGELFF. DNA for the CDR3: TGTGCCAGCAGCCCACACCTCTTAGCGGGAGGGCGGGGCGGGGAGCTGTTTTTT.